The 28 T cell receptor beta chains reported below all come from one sample, sequenced in a study of shared clonotypes between healthy human individuals. Data came from immunoSEQ multiplex PCR; TCRdb stores just in-frame clones and leaves some out. The sample records approximately 97,000 clones, 67% being singletons. Sequenced sample: memory CD8+ T cells sorted from blood. Noted subset: CD45RO+ cells pooled with CCR7-negative TemRA cells. Every receptor here comes from a man under 40 in good health.

As to this clone: This CDR3 is also generated by other DNA sequences in the sample. The chain combines TRBV19 with TRBJ1-1; unclear D gene. Trimming cost V 5 bases and J 0 bases, with 7 bases left between them. The CDR3 covers 13 residues. Germline assignment: CDR1 LNHDA and CDR2 SQIVND (reference sequence). The CDR3 region has the DNA TGTGCCAGTAGTGGAGGCATGAACACTGAAGCTTTCTTT. Translation gives CASSGGMNTEAFF.

This clone was observed a single time. The chain recombines TRBV19 with TRBJ1-5, with D hard to call. V was trimmed by 3 bases and J by 4 bases, leaving 13 bases between them. This CDR3 has 15 residues. Germline V CDR1 and CDR2: LNHDA, SQIVND (reference sequence). The DNA for the CDR3 is TGTGCCAGTAGTATCCTACAGATGGGAAATCAGCCCCAGCATTTT. This encodes CASSILQMGNQPQHF.

This clone was detected a few times. CDR3 DNA sequence: TGTGCCATCAGTGAGTCTAAACAGGGTGTTGAAAAACTGTTTTTT. Translated, it gives CAISESKQGVEKLFF. The J gene is TRBJ1-4, the V gene TRBV10-3, with a possible D match to TRBD1 (6 bases). The V end was cut by 0 bases, the J end by 7 bases, with 12 bases between. CDR1 and CDR2 from the germline V gene are ENHRY and SYGVKD. This CDR3 has 15 amino acids.

J is TRBJ2-7 and V is TRBV5-1, with 9 nucleotides matching TRBD1. The ends lost 4 bases at V and 7 bases at J; junction bases unmatched: 9. CDR1 and CDR2 (germline): SGHRS, YFSETQ. The CDR3 consists of 14 residues. The CDR3 is CASSQQGAGWEQYF. In DNA form, the CDR3 reads TGCGCCAGCAGCCAACAGGGGGCAGGGTGGGAGCAGTACTTC.

The rearrangement uses TRBV11-2 and TRBJ1-1; D is possibly TRBD1 (5 bases). V lost 3 bases, J lost 7 bases, and 15 bases lay in between. Germline CDR1 SGHAT, CDR2 FQNNGV. The CDR3 is made up of 14 amino acids. This CDR3 reads CASSLASRALEAFF. DNA of the CDR3: TGTGCCAGCAGCTTGGCCTCCAGGGCCCTTGAAGCTTTCTTT.

The chain recombines TRBV9 with TRBJ2-7; possible D gene TRBD2, 6 bases. Germline lookup yields CDR1 SGDLS and CDR2 YYNGEE. CDR3 length: 16 residues. Trimming removed 4 bases at V and 5 bases at J, with 22 bases between. The CDR3 reads CASSHGARGREDEQYF. The CDR3 DNA reads as TGTGCCAGCAGCCATGGGGCGCGGGGAAGAGAGGACGAGCAGTACTTC.

The chain couples TRBV7-3 to TRBJ2-3; D call uncertain. This CDR3 is 13 amino acids long. Trimming cost V 4 bases and J 4 bases, with 9 bases left between them. Germline CDR1 is SGHTA and CDR2 is FQGTGA. This chain's CDR3 is CASSSQVPDTQYF. CDR3 DNA sequence: TGTGCCAGCAGCTCCCAGGTCCCAGATACGCAGTATTTT.

The CDR3 spells CASSPLSNTGELFF. The CDR3, as DNA: TGTGCCAGCTCACCATTATCGAACACCGGGGAGCTGTTTTTT. The gene calls are TRBV18 and TRBJ2-2; D not resolved. Per germline, CDR1 KGHSH and CDR2 LQKENI. Trimming pared 2 bases from V and 0 bases from J, leaving 4 bases between. CDR3 length: 14 residues.

V is TRBV7-9 and J is TRBJ1-2; D not certain. The CDR3 extends over 13 amino acids. CDR1 and CDR2 from the germline V gene are SEHNR and FQNEAQ (reference sequence). The ends were cut back, 6 bases at V and 5 bases at J, with 13 bases in the middle. The CDR3 bases are TGTGCCAGCAGTTCTTTAGAACCGTATGGCTACACCTTC. Translation: CASSSLEPYGYTF.

This clone was picked up a small number of times. The V and J genes are TRBV7-8 and TRBJ1-1; D gene ambiguous. Germline lookup yields CDR1 SGHVS and CDR2 FQNEAQ. V gave up 3 bases and J gave up 0 bases, with 14 bases separating them. The CDR3 is made up of 16 amino acids. CDR3 sequence (DNA): TGTGCCAGCAGCTTTCGGAGGACGGCCATGAACACTGAAGCTTTCTTT. It translates to CASSFRRTAMNTEAFF.

This clone has a count of ten or more. This chain connects TRBV20-1 to TRBJ1-1, with D possibly being TRBD1 (5 bases). CDR1 DFQATT and CDR2 SNEGSKA come from the germline V gene (reference sequence). This CDR3 is 11 amino acids long. V was trimmed by 6 bases and J by 6 bases, leaving 11 bases between them. Here the CDR3 DNA reads TGCAGTGCCCGGGGGTTCCCTGAAGCTTTCTTT. Protein product: CSARGFPEAFF.

The V gene is TRBV29-1, the J gene TRBJ2-7; TRBD2 aligns across 9 bases. Germline V lookup: CDR1 SQVTM, CDR2 ANQGSEA. CDR3 length equals 13 residues. Trimming cost V 6 bases and J 4 bases; bases outside gene matches: 7. The CDR3 sequence: CSVASGIGYEQYF. CDR3 DNA: TGCAGCGTCGCTAGCGGGATCGGTTACGAGCAGTACTTC.

As regards this clone: Other DNA sequences from this sample encode an identical CDR3 as well. The V gene is TRBV27, the J gene TRBJ1-3; D is perhaps TRBD1 (5 bases). The V end lost 3 bases, the J end lost 1 base, and 7 bases lay between the germline ends. Germline CDR1 MNHEY, CDR2 SMNVEV (reference sequence). The CDR3 extends over 14 amino acids. CDR3 residues: CASSLGPSGNTIYF. The CDR3 DNA reads TGTGCCAGCAGTTTGGGACCGTCTGGAAACACCATATATTTT.

The J gene is TRBJ2-3, the V gene TRBV28; D is possibly TRBD2 (6 bases). Germline CDR1 is MDHEN and CDR2 is SYDVKM. The ends were cut back, 7 bases at V and 0 bases at J, with 14 bases in the middle. This CDR3 is 15 amino acids long. CDR3 in DNA: TGTGCCAGCAACCTGGGCGGGGCTAGCACAGATACGCAGTATTTT. The encoded protein is CASNLGGASTDTQYF.

CDR3: CASSPGTSIREQYF. The CDR3 DNA reads as TGTGCCAGCAGCCCCGGGACTAGTATCCGCGAGCAGTACTTC. The J gene is TRBJ2-7, the V gene TRBV14, with TRBD2 identical over 8 bases. CDR3 length equals 14 residues. Germline lookup yields CDR1 SGHDN and CDR2 FVKESK. V was clipped by 4 bases and J by 6 bases; unmatched bases: 8.

V is TRBV7-2 and J is TRBJ2-7; the match to TRBD1 covers 8 bases. Per germline, CDR1 SGHTA and CDR2 FQGNSA. The length of the CDR3 is 15 residues. With V trimmed by 4 bases and J by 3 bases, 8 bases remained unmatched. CDR3 DNA: TGTGCCAGCAGCTACGCCTCCGGGACAGGCTACGAGCAGTACTTC. This sequence encodes CASSYASGTGYEQYF.

As for this clone: Other nucleotide sequences from this sample produce the same CDR3. The genes are TRBV28 and TRBJ2-7; D is unclear. Germline CDR1 and CDR2: MDHEN and SYDVKM. CDR3 size: 11 residues. V lost 6 bases and J lost 3, with 6 bases in between. CDR3 sequence reads: CASSRFYEQYF. The CDR3 nucleotides are TGTGCCAGCAGCCGATTCTACGAGCAGTACTTC.

The CDR3 protein is CASSPLLPGELFF. CDR3 coding DNA: TGCGCCAGCAGCCCCCTCTTACCCGGGGAGCTGTTTTTT. The chain is built from TRBV4-3 and TRBJ2-2; D is undetermined. There are 13 residues in the CDR3. Germline CDR1 LGHNA, CDR2 YSLEER. Trimming removed 4 bases at V and 6 bases at J, with 9 bases between.

The chain carries TRBV27 and TRBJ1-4; TRBD1 matches 7 bases. With V trimmed by 8 bases and J by 8 bases, 20 bases remained unmatched. This CDR3 has 17 amino acids. Germline CDR1 reads MNHEY; CDR2 reads SMNVEV (reference sequence). The CDR3 loop reads CASSLGAGGTGREKLFF. The CDR3 DNA is TGTGCCAGCTCCCTCGGCGCAGGGGGGACCGGGAGGGAAAAACTGTTTTTT.

The rearrangement uses TRBV11-3 and TRBJ1-2; no definite D call. V dropped 1 base and J dropped 5 bases, with 20 bases sitting between them. Germline V gene data show CDR1 as SGHNT and CDR2 as YENEEA. This CDR3 is 17 amino acids long. CDR3 residues: CASSLGQVPIKNYGYTF. The CDR3 nucleotides are TGTGCCAGCAGCTTAGGGCAGGTTCCTATTAAGAATTATGGCTACACCTTC.

The chain combines TRBV29-1 with TRBJ1-5, with 7 bases matching TRBD1. The CDR3 is 14 residues long. The germline gives CDR1 SQVTM, CDR2 ANQGSEA. Losses at the gene ends were 4 bases for V and 2 bases for J; bases not matched to a gene: 5. CDR3 loop: CSVVTGTGNQPQHF. The CDR3 DNA reads TGCAGCGTTGTGACCGGGACAGGCAATCAGCCCCAGCATTTT.

The rearrangement joins TRBV10-3 to TRBJ1-2; no clear D. Germline V gene data show CDR1 as ENHRY and CDR2 as SYGVKD. This CDR3 comprises 14 residues. Trimming removed 0 bases from V and 1 base from J, with 6 bases in between. CDR3 residues: CAISESGSNYGYTF. CDR3 DNA: TGTGCCATCAGTGAGTCTGGGAGTAACTATGGCTACACCTTC.

V and J are TRBV14 and TRBJ1-2; TRBD1 aligns across 9 bases. The length of the CDR3 is 16 residues. CDR1 is SGHDN and CDR2 is FVKESK in the germline V gene. The junction had 7 bases not matched to a gene; V was cut back by 1 base and J by 4 bases. Here the CDR3 DNA reads TGTGCCAGCAGCCAAGGCCTCGACAGGGGGGCCTATGGCTACACCTTC. Its protein product is CASSQGLDRGAYGYTF.

Of note for this clone: Only one base separates this from a far larger clonotype, so it likely reflects a read error. This sequence joins TRBV28 and TRBJ2-3; 9 nucleotides line up with TRBD2. There are 14 residues in the CDR3. Germline lookup yields CDR1 MDHEN and CDR2 SYDVKM. V lost 5 bases and J lost 2; bases outside the gene matches: 2. The CDR3 protein is CASSGGRATDTQYF. The DNA for the CDR3 is TGTGCCAGCAGTGGCGGGAGGGCCACAGATACGCAGTATTTT.

At least ten counts were recorded for this clone. The chain links TRBV2 to TRBJ2-7, with a weak D call TRBD2 (5 bases). Germline V gene data show CDR1 as SNHLY and CDR2 as FYNNEI. The CDR3 length is 14 residues. V was shortened by 3 bases and J by 4 bases, with 13 bases between the two germline ends. The CDR3 DNA follows: TGTGCCAGCAGTGATGACACCACGGGGTACGAGCAGTACTTC. It translates to CASSDDTTGYEQYF.

The chain recombines TRBV4-1 with TRBJ2-3; the match to TRBD2 covers 11 bases. The germline V gene has CDR1 MGHRA and CDR2 YSYEKL. The CDR3 is made up of 17 amino acids. Unmatched junction bases numbered 8, after V lost 1 base and J lost 5 bases. CDR3 residues: CASSQGIAGGPKDTQYF. CDR3 nucleotides: TGCGCCAGCAGCCAAGGCATAGCGGGAGGGCCTAAAGATACGCAGTATTTT.

The chain recombines TRBV7-8 with TRBJ2-3; D remains ambiguous. Between the trimmed V and J ends, which lost 3 bases and 6 bases, there was a span of 10 bases. Germline loops: CDR1 SGHVS, CDR2 FQNEAQ. CDR3 length equals 13 residues. This CDR3 reads CASSFGRPDTQYF. In DNA form, the CDR3 reads TGTGCCAGCAGCTTTGGGCGGCCGGATACGCAGTATTTT.

This clone has ten or more counts. This sequence joins TRBV4-3 and TRBJ2-7; D remains ambiguous. Trimming stripped 0 bases from V and 3 bases from J, with 18 bases between. The CDR3 has 17 residues. CDR1 is LGHNA, CDR2 YSLEER, per germline. The CDR3 nucleotides read TGCGCCAGCAGCCAAGAGACTGCGACCCAGATTAGCTACGAGCAGTACTTC. Its translation: CASSQETATQISYEQYF.